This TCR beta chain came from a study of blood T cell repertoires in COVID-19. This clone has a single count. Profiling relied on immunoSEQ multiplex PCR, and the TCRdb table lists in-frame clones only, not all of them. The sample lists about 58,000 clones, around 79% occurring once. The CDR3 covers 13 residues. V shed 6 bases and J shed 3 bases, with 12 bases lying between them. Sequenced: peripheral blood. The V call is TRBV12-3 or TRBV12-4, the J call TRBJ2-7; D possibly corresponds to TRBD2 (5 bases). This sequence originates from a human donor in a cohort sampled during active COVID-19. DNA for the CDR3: TGTGCCAGCAGCCGGGAAAGCCGCTACGAGCAGTACTTC. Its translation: CASSRESRYEQYF.